The 11 T cell receptor beta chains given below trace back to one sample, sequenced in a study of beta chain features in type 1 diabetes. Findings and limits, study-wide: Within each of all four CD4+ subsets, Type 1 diabetes patients had TCRB CDR3s that were moderately but significantly shorter.

cDNA synthesis used the whole RNA isolate, giving expressed TCRB sequences. Clones were read by immunoSEQ multiplex PCR, and TCRdb kept only the in-frame ones, dropping some. Here the sample spans around 140,000 clones, about 12% being singletons. Their antigen targets remain unknown. Sequencing used central memory CD4+ T cells from blood. All receptors derive from a man aged 18 to 29 with type 1 diabetes.

This clone turned up a few times. The J gene is TRBJ2-6, the V gene TRBV27; D remains ambiguous. Per germline, CDR1 MNHEY and CDR2 SMNVEV (reference sequence). The CDR3 length is 15 residues. The V end was cut by 7 bases, the J end by 0 bases, with 10 bases between. CDR3 loop: CASTTWGSGANVLTF. CDR3 coding DNA: TGTGCCAGCACCACCTGGGGCTCTGGGGCCAACGTCCTGACTTTC. Full variable domain (remainder filled in from reference TRBV27 and TRBJ2-6): EAQVTQNPRYLITVTGKKLTVTCSQNMNHEYMSWYRQDPGLGLRQIYYSMNVEVTDKGDVPEGYKVSRKEKRNFPLILESPSPNQTSLYFCASTTWGSGANVLTFGAGSRLTVL.

DNA for the CDR3: TGTGCCTGGAGTCGATCGGCGGGGACCCAAGAGACCCAGTACTTC. Its protein product is CAWSRSAGTQETQYF. V gene TRBV30 combines with J gene TRBJ2-5, with D possibly matching TRBD2 (6 bases). Germline-derived CDR1 and CDR2 are GTSNPN and SVGIG (reference sequence). With 2 bases removed from V and 1 base from J, the gap between germline ends came to 14 bases. This CDR3 contains 15 residues.

The V call is TRBV6-1, the J call TRBJ1-1; D possibly corresponds to TRBD1 (5 bases). Trimming took 8 bases from V and 0 from J, leaving 10 bases between them. The CDR3 totals 13 residues. Germline CDR1 MNHNS, CDR2 SASEGT. The CDR3 DNA follows: TGTGCCAGCTCGGGGACCTTGAACACTGAAGCTTTCTTT. Translation gives CASSGTLNTEAFF.

This clone appeared a few times. This rearrangement joins TRBV7-3 to TRBJ1-2; TRBD1 matches 8 bases. The V segment lost 5 bases and the J segment 8 bases; nucleotides outside the gene matches: 7. Germline-derived CDR1 and CDR2 are SGHTA and FQGTGA. The CDR3 has 13 amino acids. The CDR3: CASSPATGEGYTF. CDR3 in DNA: TGTGCCAGCAGCCCTGCGACAGGGGAGGGCTACACCTTC.

This chain joins TRBV5-6 and TRBJ1-6; 9 bases are a match to TRBD1. V was clipped by 7 bases and J by 7 bases; unmatched bases: 9. Germline V gives CDR1 SGHDT, CDR2 YYEEEE. The CDR3 consists of 15 residues. The CDR3 is CASWPKGQGNSPLHF. CDR3 sequence (DNA): TGTGCCAGCTGGCCAAAAGGACAGGGGAATTCACCCCTCCACTTT. Full variable domain (rest looked up from reference TRBV5-6 and TRBJ1-6): DAGVTQSPTHLIKTRGQQVTLRCSPKSGHDTVSWYQQALGQGPQFIFQYYEEEERQRGNFPDRFSGHQFPNYSSELNVNALLLGDSALYLCASWPKGQGNSPLHFGNGTRLTVT.

This chain connects TRBV4-1 to TRBJ2-7; no reliable D call. The germline gives CDR1 MGHRA, CDR2 YSYEKL. The CDR3 sequence is 15 residues long. The V gene lost 5 bases and the J gene lost 0 bases, with 14 bases spanning the gap. CDR3 sequence reads: CASSYDFLSSYEQYF. CDR3 nucleotides: TGCGCCAGCAGCTACGACTTCCTCTCCTCCTACGAGCAGTACTTC.

The chain has TRBV29-1 and TRBJ1-3; no clear D gene. The CDR3 covers 13 residues. Germline CDR1 reads SQVTM; CDR2 reads ANQGSEA. V was clipped by 6 bases and J by 0 bases, with 9 bases between them. In DNA form, the CDR3 reads TGCAGCGTCCGAGGGAACTCTGGAAACACCATATATTTT. Translated, it gives CSVRGNSGNTIYF.

V usage is TRBV2 and J usage is TRBJ1-1; the D is unclear. CDR1 SNHLY and CDR2 FYNNEI come from the germline V gene. V was shortened by 6 bases and J by 1 base, with 12 bases between the two germline ends. This CDR3 region has 14 residues. The CDR3 reads CASSPSLSNTEAFF. CDR3 sequence (DNA): TGTGCCAGCAGCCCCTCTCTATCGAACACTGAAGCTTTCTTT.

In its sample, this clone was seen a few times. The chain couples TRBV11-2 to TRBJ2-3; no clear D gene. The V end lost 5 bases, the J end lost 1 base, and 7 bases lay between the germline ends. CDR3 length: 13 amino acids. Germline V CDR1 and CDR2: SGHAT, FQNNGV. CDR3 residues: CASSLRGTDTQYF. DNA of the CDR3: TGTGCCAGCAGCCTTCGGGGCACAGATACGCAGTATTTT.

This clone was counted between two and nine times. The chain carries TRBV5-6 and TRBJ2-7; no clear D. This CDR3 has 16 residues. The V gene lost 4 bases and the J gene lost 1 base, with 18 bases spanning the gap. Germline assignment: CDR1 SGHDT and CDR2 YYEEEE. The CDR3 reads CASSPPPSLWSYEQYF. The DNA for the CDR3 is TGTGCCAGCAGCCCACCTCCATCGTTGTGGTCCTACGAGCAGTACTTC.

With regard to this clone: This same CDR3 is encoded by further DNA sequences in the sample. The genes are TRBV7-2 and TRBJ1-5, with D possibly matching TRBD1 (5 bases). Germline-derived CDR1 and CDR2 are SGHTA and FQGNSA. Trimming removed 1 base at V and 2 bases at J, with 9 bases between. The CDR3 has 15 residues. In nucleotides, the CDR3 is TGTGCCAGCAGCTTAGAGGGAGGGGGCAATCAGCCCCAGCATTTT. Translated, it gives CASSLEGGGNQPQHF.